This T cell receptor (beta chain) was recovered during a study of shared clonotypes between healthy human individuals. The data were produced by immunoSEQ multiplex PCR, yet TCRdb's version contains in-frame clones alone and is incomplete. The sample holds some 2.3 million clones, just over 90% seen once. V dropped 5 bases and J dropped 1 base, with 17 bases sitting between them. Germline V gene data show CDR1 as MNHEY and CDR2 as SMNVEV (reference sequence). CDR3 length equals 16 residues. The receptor's source is a man younger than 30 in good health. Some clones in this sample may be carry-over from other donors' samples. The source material was naive CD4+ T cells from PBMCs. Subset defined: CD45RA+ positively selected. V and J are TRBV27 and TRBJ1-2, with TRBD1 as a possible D gene (5 bases). CDR3 DNA sequence: TGTGCCAGCAGTCCCGGACGACAGATAAGTAACTATGGCTACACCTTC. Its protein product is CASSPGRQISNYGYTF.